These 32 T cell receptor beta chains share one sample of origin, sequenced in a study of blood T cell repertoires in COVID-19. Some clones are missing from TCRdb's copy, which holds only in-frame ones; the method was immunoSEQ multiplex PCR. The sample consists of some 100,000 clones, around 81% of them appearing once. Sequenced input: peripheral blood. These receptors were collected from a woman aged 70-85 years with active or convalescent COVID-19.

The genes are TRBV19 and TRBJ1-1; 10 bases are a match to TRBD1. V dropped 4 bases and J dropped 5; count of bases not matched to a gene: 7. The CDR3 has 15 residues. Germline V gene data show CDR1 as LNHDA and CDR2 as SQIVND (reference sequence). DNA of the CDR3: TGTGCCAGTAGTAGGGACAGGGGAGGTGGAACTGAAGCTTTCTTT. Translation: CASSRDRGGGTEAFF.

The CDR3 DNA reads TGTGCCACCAGTGAACCCGGGAATACGCAGTATTTT. Its protein is CATSEPGNTQYF. V usage is TRBV24-1 and J usage is TRBJ2-3; a possible D gene is TRBD2 (5 bases). This CDR3 contains 12 residues. CDR1 and CDR2 (germline): KGHDR, SFDVKD. Trimming removed 4 bases at V and 7 bases at J, with 8 bases between.

The chain joins TRBV28 to TRBJ1-5, with TRBD1 matching over 7 bases. The trim removed 8 bases at V and 9 bases at J, leaving 7 bases unmatched. Germline V gene sequence: CDR1 MDHEN, CDR2 SYDVKM. The CDR3 runs 12 residues. CDR3: CASFRGPGPQHF. CDR3 sequence (DNA): TGTGCCAGCTTTAGGGGGCCCGGGCCCCAGCATTTT.

This rearrangement joins TRBV27 to TRBJ1-1; D uncertain. CDR1 and CDR2 from the germline V gene are MNHEY and SMNVEV (reference sequence). V lost 3 bases and J lost 3, with 8 bases in between. This CDR3 is built from 13 residues. CDR3 loop: CASSFGGYTEAFF. The DNA for the CDR3 is TGTGCCAGCAGTTTTGGCGGGTACACTGAAGCTTTCTTT.

V is TRBV5-4 and J is TRBJ1-6; TRBD1 might be the D (5 bases). Deletions cut 0 bases from V and 8 bases from J, with 12 bases between. CDR3 length: 15 amino acids. The germline V gene has CDR1 SGHNT and CDR2 YYREEE (reference sequence). The CDR3, as DNA: TGTGCCAGCAGCTTGGGTGGCAGGGTTGATTCACCCCTCCACTTT. The encoded protein is CASSLGGRVDSPLHF.

J is TRBJ2-7 and V is TRBV5-1, with a weak D call TRBD2 (6 bases). V lost 4 bases and J lost 0, with 11 bases in between. This CDR3 contains 14 residues. Looked up from germline, CDR1 is SGHRS and CDR2 is YFSETQ. The CDR3 spells CASSPEEGSYEQYF. Here the CDR3 DNA reads TGCGCCAGCAGCCCTGAGGAGGGCTCCTACGAGCAGTACTTC.

This chain connects TRBV28 to TRBJ2-1; 12 nucleotides align to TRBD2. The V segment lost 5 bases and the J segment 6 bases; nucleotides outside the gene matches: 8. Germline V CDR1 and CDR2: MDHEN, SYDVKM. This CDR3 has 16 amino acids. The chain's CDR3 is CASSLTGTSGPNEQFF. The DNA for the CDR3 is TGTGCCAGCAGTCTAACCGGGACTAGCGGGCCCAATGAGCAGTTCTTC.

V gene TRBV11-2 combines with J gene TRBJ1-5; D is perhaps TRBD1 (5 bases). CDR1 and CDR2 from the germline V gene are SGHAT and FQNNGV. There are 13 residues in the CDR3. V was trimmed by 3 bases and J by 5 bases, leaving 8 bases between them. The CDR3 protein is CASSLEGHQPQHF. In DNA, the CDR3 is TGTGCCAGCAGCTTGGAGGGGCATCAGCCCCAGCATTTT.

The rearrangement uses TRBV7-6 and TRBJ2-7, with D maybe TRBD2 (5 bases). Per germline, CDR1 SGHVS and CDR2 FNYEAQ. V was cut by 3 bases and J by 5 bases, with 11 bases left in between. The CDR3 has 13 amino acids. DNA for the CDR3: TGTGCCAGCAGCTTGCGGGTTTCCAACGAGCAGTACTTC. It codes for CASSLRVSNEQYF. The entire variable domain, with the rest obtained from reference TRBV7-6 and TRBJ2-7, is as follows: GAGVSQSPRYKVTKRGQDVALRCDPISGHVSLYWYRQALGQGPEFLTYFNYEAQQDKSGLPNDRFSAERPEGSISTLTIQRTEQRDSAMYRCASSLRVSNEQYFGPGTRLTVT.

J is TRBJ1-3 and V is TRBV11-3, with 8 bases lining up with TRBD1. The CDR3 totals 15 residues. Germline loops: CDR1 SGHNT, CDR2 YENEEA. The junction had 4 bases not matched to a gene; V was cut back by 6 bases and J by 0 bases. CDR3: CASSTGTGSGNTIYF. DNA for the CDR3: TGTGCCAGCAGTACCGGGACAGGCTCTGGAAACACCATATATTTT.

The chain combines TRBV20-1 with TRBJ1-2; no reliable D call. This CDR3 has 10 amino acids. Germline V lookup: CDR1 DFQATT, CDR2 SNEGSKA (reference sequence). Trimming removed 2 bases from V and 6 bases from J, with 4 bases in between. The CDR3: CSARQNGYTF. CDR3 coding DNA: TGCAGTGCTAGACAAAATGGCTACACCTTC.

This clone was recorded once. The rearrangement links TRBV5-1 to TRBJ1-2; 11 bases are a match to TRBD1. In germline, CDR1 is SGHRS, CDR2 YFSETQ. The V and J ends lost 5 bases and 6 bases, in that order; junction bases with no gene match: 6. This CDR3 region has 14 residues. CDR3: CASRKGQGVDGYTF. In DNA, the CDR3 is TGCGCCAGCAGGAAGGGACAGGGGGTCGATGGCTACACCTTC.

V gene TRBV12-3 or TRBV12-4 combines with J gene TRBJ1-2, with D uncertain. This CDR3 has 13 amino acids. V was shortened by 3 bases and J by 2 bases, with 7 bases between the two germline ends. As DNA, the CDR3 is TGTGCCAGCAGTTTTCGAGGAAACTATGGCTACACCTTC. As protein: CASSFRGNYGYTF.

J is TRBJ1-6 and V is TRBV5-1; TRBD1 matches 7 bases. CDR1 and CDR2 from the germline V gene are SGHRS and YFSETQ. This CDR3 region has 17 residues. J lost 2 bases, V lost 4 bases, and 9 bases had no gene match. CDR3 coding DNA: TGCGCCAGCAGCCCAAACGTGGACAGGACCTATAATTCACCCCTCCACTTT. It encodes CASSPNVDRTYNSPLHF.

The chain uses TRBV18 and TRBJ2-1; D is possibly TRBD1 (7 bases). Germline-derived CDR1 and CDR2 are KGHSH and LQKENI. With 5 bases removed from V and 6 bases from J, the gap between germline ends came to 20 bases. The CDR3 consists of 16 residues. The CDR3 DNA reads as TGTGCCAGCTCAGCCGGGCAGGGGGAGGCGGGCAATGAGCAGTTCTTC. Encoded protein: CASSAGQGEAGNEQFF.

The rearrangement joins TRBV24-1 to TRBJ1-5; D is unclear. Germline V gene sequence: CDR1 KGHDR, CDR2 SFDVKD. V dropped 2 bases and J dropped 2 bases, with 12 bases sitting between them. The CDR3 contains 16 residues. The CDR3 reads CATSDSSRGGNQPQHF. CDR3 sequence (DNA): TGTGCCACCAGTGATTCGTCCCGGGGAGGCAATCAGCCCCAGCATTTT.

The chain employs TRBV10-3 and TRBJ2-1; possible D gene TRBD2, 6 bases. V was pared by 6 bases and J by 7 bases, with 16 bases between. Germline loops: CDR1 ENHRY, CDR2 SYGVKD. The CDR3 runs to 14 residues. CDR3 region: CAIRLAEAGNEQFF. CDR3 DNA: TGTGCCATCAGGTTAGCGGAGGCCGGTAATGAGCAGTTCTTC.

The rearrangement links TRBV5-1 to TRBJ1-1; D unclear. Per the germline V gene, CDR1 is SGHRS and CDR2 is YFSETQ. V was clipped by 1 base and J by 2 bases, with 6 bases between them. The CDR3 has 13 amino acids. The CDR3: CASSLTANTEAFF. The CDR3 bases are TGCGCCAGCAGCTTGACAGCAAACACTGAAGCTTTCTTT.

This clone appeared a few times. The chain couples TRBV5-1 to TRBJ1-2; maybe TRBD1 (6 bases). The CDR3 consists of 15 residues. CDR1 is SGHRS, CDR2 YFSETQ, per germline. V lost 2 bases, J lost 8 bases, and 19 bases lay in between. The CDR3 region has the DNA TGCGCCAGCAGCTTTGGATTCAGGGGATCTATCGGCTACACCTTC. Protein product: CASSFGFRGSIGYTF.

This clone turned up a few times. The chain carries TRBV2 and TRBJ1-5, with D tentatively TRBD1 (5 bases). In germline, CDR1 is SNHLY, CDR2 FYNNEI. The V end lost 11 bases, the J end lost 4 bases, and 12 bases lay between the germline ends. CDR3 length: 12 residues. As DNA, the CDR3 is TGTGCCCTGGGGGGAGCGAATCAGCCCCAGCATTTT. It yields the protein CALGGANQPQHF.

The chain is built from TRBV18 and TRBJ1-2; 7 nucleotides align to TRBD1. CDR3 size: 14 residues. Germline trimming cut 6 bases from V and 8 bases from J; bases unmatched to any gene: 12. Germline V gives CDR1 KGHSH, CDR2 LQKENI. The CDR3: CASSPTTGDAGYTF. DNA for the CDR3: TGTGCCAGCTCCCCTACTACAGGGGATGCAGGCTACACCTTC.

The V call is TRBV2, the J call TRBJ1-1; 8 bases map to TRBD1. The ends lost 6 bases at V and 8 bases at J; junction bases unmatched: 11. Germline V CDR1 and CDR2: SNHLY, FYNNEI. This CDR3 has 14 amino acids. The CDR3 coding sequence is TGTGCCAGCAGGGTTCGGCAGGGGGACAGGGAAGCTTTCTTT. It translates to CASRVRQGDREAFF.

This sequence joins TRBV9 and TRBJ2-2; TRBD2 aligns across 10 bases. This CDR3 is 19 amino acids long. V shed 4 bases and J 3 bases; nucleotides not matched to a gene: 15. The V gene's germline CDR1 is SGDLS and CDR2 YYNGEE. Here the CDR3 reads CASSITPLAGVLDTGELFF. The CDR3, as DNA: TGTGCCAGCAGCATCACCCCCCTAGCGGGGGTCCTGGACACCGGGGAGCTGTTTTTT.

This chain uses TRBV11-2 with TRBJ1-2; 7 nucleotides line up with TRBD1. The V gene's germline CDR1 is SGHAT and CDR2 FQNNGV. J gave up 4 bases and V 2 bases, and 10 bases lay outside the gene matches. CDR3 size: 16 residues. CDR3 coding DNA: TGTGCCAGCAGCTTACTTACAGGGGCGGCAGCCTATGGCTACACCTTC. It encodes CASSLLTGAAAYGYTF.

The chain joins TRBV5-1 to TRBJ1-1, with D perhaps TRBD1 (6 bases). The CDR3 loop spans 16 amino acids. V shed 0 bases and J shed 1 base, with 13 bases lying between them. Germline V gene sequence: CDR1 SGHRS, CDR2 YFSETQ. CDR3 sequence (DNA): TGCGCCAGCAGCTTGGCGGCAGGGGCCGGGAACACTGAAGCTTTCTTT. It codes for CASSLAAGAGNTEAFF.

This CDR3 is CASSLSGYTEAFF. CDR3 DNA sequence: TGTGCCAGCAGTTTGTCAGGGTACACTGAAGCTTTCTTT. V and J are TRBV28 and TRBJ1-1, with D perhaps TRBD1 (5 bases). V was trimmed by 3 bases and J by 3 bases, leaving 8 bases between them. The CDR3 is made up of 13 amino acids. Germline V gene lookup returns CDR1 MDHEN and CDR2 SYDVKM. Supplemented by reference TRBV28 and TRBJ1-1, the full variable domain reads DVKVTQSSRYLVKRTGEKVFLECVQDMDHENMFWYRQDPGLGLRLIYFSYDVKMKEKGDIPEGYSVSREKKERFSLILESASTNQTSMYLCASSLSGYTEAFFGQGTRLTVV.

The chain joins TRBV5-8 to TRBJ2-7, with D hard to call. This CDR3 is 11 amino acids long. Looked up from germline, CDR1 is SGHTS and CDR2 is YDEGEE. The V and J ends lost 2 bases and 2 bases respectively, with 2 bases between them. The CDR3 is CASSFTYEQYF. The CDR3 DNA reads as TGTGCCAGCAGCTTCACCTACGAGCAGTACTTC.

The V call is TRBV28, the J call TRBJ1-1, with 7 bases fitting TRBD1. With V trimmed by 5 bases and J by 4 bases, 7 bases remained unmatched. The germline V gene has CDR1 MDHEN and CDR2 SYDVKM. CDR3 length: 14 amino acids. CDR3: CASSTSSGGTEAFF. The CDR3 DNA is TGTGCCAGCAGTACATCGTCAGGGGGCACTGAAGCTTTCTTT.

This clone was seen repeatedly, ten times or more. This sequence joins TRBV12-3 or TRBV12-4 and TRBJ2-4; D perhaps matches TRBD1 (6 bases). With 1 base removed from V and 6 bases from J, the gap between germline ends came to 7 bases. CDR3 length equals 13 residues. Here the CDR3 reads CASSLVGGNIQYF. The CDR3 DNA sequence: TGTGCCAGCAGTTTAGTAGGGGGAAACATTCAGTACTTC.

Concerning this clone: The sample holds other DNA sequences that translate to the same CDR3. This chain uses TRBV5-1 with TRBJ1-2, with TRBD1 identical over 7 bases. From germline, CDR1 is SGHRS and CDR2 YFSETQ. The junction had 6 bases not matched to a gene; V was cut back by 7 bases and J by 0 bases. This CDR3 contains 14 residues. CDR3 loop: CASSQGPANYGYTF. CDR3 coding DNA: TGCGCCAGCTCACAGGGGCCCGCTAACTATGGCTACACCTTC.

This clone was observed once. The rearrangement links TRBV27 to TRBJ1-2, with D maybe TRBD1 (6 bases). The CDR3 consists of 16 residues. V was trimmed by 0 bases and J by 4 bases, leaving 15 bases between them. Germline-derived CDR1 and CDR2 are MNHEY and SMNVEV (reference sequence). As DNA, the CDR3 is TGTGCCAGCAGTTTATCGGTGCGGGGAGGGGGCTATGGCTACACCTTC. This translates into CASSLSVRGGGYGYTF.

This rearrangement joins TRBV7-6 to TRBJ1-2; D gene uncertain. V lost 2 bases, J lost 4 bases, and 14 bases lay in between. There are 15 residues in the CDR3. Germline V gene data show CDR1 as SGHVS and CDR2 as FNYEAQ. CDR3 sequence reads: CASSLHPTEIYGYTF. The CDR3 DNA follows: TGTGCCAGCAGCTTACATCCCACAGAAATCTATGGCTACACCTTC.